This T cell receptor (beta chain) was identified during a study of CD8 T cells in ankylosing spondylitis. This CDR3 is built from 14 residues. Germline CDR1 is PRHDT and CDR2 is FYEKMQ (reference sequence). After removal of 4 bases from V and 8 bases from J, the junction contained 4 bases not matched to a gene. This clonotype was counted between two and nine times. One entry per CDR3 protein results from TCRdb running MiXCR on the 5' RACE reads. The data hold roughly 30,000 distinct CDR3 sequences, with approximately 28% observed a single time. Sequencing input: synovial fluid, either unsorted or a sorted T cell fraction (not recorded which). The genes are TRBV13 and TRBJ2-1; 11 positions match TRBD2. The receptor comes from a male donor with ankylosing spondylitis. In DNA form, the CDR3 reads TGTGCCAGCAGCTCGGGACTAGCGGTCTATGAGCAGTTCTTC. Its protein product is CASSSGLAVYEQFF.